The TCR beta chain under discussion was sequenced for a study of Graves' ophthalmopathy and Graves' hyperthyroidism. Amplification of TCR beta CDR3 regions used RNA transcripts. HTBI-primed RT-PCR formed the first round, and a multiplex PCR formed the second. TCRdb independently ran MiXCR on the multiplex PCR reads; one entry per CDR3 protein. The sample comprises 170,000 or so distinct CDR3 sequences, less than 45% of which are singletons, and around 5.8% rests with the top ten. CDR1 is MNHEY and CDR2 is SVGAGI in the germline V gene. The CDR3 is 13 residues long. J lost 6 bases, V lost 5 bases, and 3 bases had no gene match. In its sample, this clonotype was seen many times. Antigen: not known. Clinical symptoms, serum thyroxine, TRAb, thyroid ultrasound and orbital computed tomography formed the basis of diagnosis. Study findings and constraints: Using a 13-signature model, the authors split ophthalmopathy from stable hyperthyroidism, with 87.88% sensitivity and roughly 83% specificity.

The sample comprised peripheral blood. This rearrangement joins TRBV6-5 to TRBJ1-5; 8 bases fit TRBD1. The clonotype originates from a middle-aged woman with Graves' ophthalmopathy. This CDR3 is CASSQGAGQPQHF. CDR3 nucleotide sequence: TGTGCCAGCAGTCAGGGGGCCGGTCAGCCCCAGCATTTT.